One and the same sample provided the 14 T cell receptor beta chains below, sequenced in a study of T cell repertoires in cytomegalovirus infection. One entry per CDR3 protein, called by TCRdb with MiXCR from the reads. The sample contains some 350,000 distinct CDR3 sequences, 15% to 20% of which appear only once. Input material: PBMCs. The receptors derive from a human donor in good health (CMV status not recorded). Some clones in this sample may be carry-over from other donors' samples.

Ten or more counts support this clonotype. This rearrangement joins TRBV19 to TRBJ1-4, with D possibly being TRBD1 (6 bases). CDR1 LNHDA and CDR2 SQIVND come from the germline V gene (reference sequence). The CDR3 spans 14 residues. V was cut by 3 bases and J by 8 bases, with 13 bases left in between. The CDR3 region has the DNA TGTGCCAGTAGTATCTCAGGGGTCGGCGAAAAACTGTTTTTT. Encoded protein: CASSISGVGEKLFF.

The chain joins TRBV7-2 to TRBJ2-3; D unclear. CDR1 and CDR2 (germline): SGHTA, FQGNSA. The CDR3 is 14 amino acids. Trimming took off 1 base at V and 3 bases at J, with 8 bases between the two ends. CDR3 sequence reads: CASSLDPGTDTQYF. The CDR3 DNA reads as TGTGCCAGCAGCTTAGACCCCGGAACAGATACGCAGTATTTT.

This clonotype was seen ten or more times. The V and J genes are TRBV7-2 and TRBJ1-2; D gene unclear. Germline values: CDR1 SGHTA, CDR2 FQGNSA. Trimming left V 2 bases short and J 4 bases short, with 5 bases between. The CDR3 is 12 amino acids. The CDR3 coding sequence is TGTGCCAGCAGCTTAAACCCCTATGGCTACACCTTC. Its translation is CASSLNPYGYTF.

The V call is TRBV5-4, the J call TRBJ2-2; D is ambiguous. CDR1 and CDR2 (germline): SGHNT, YYREEE (reference sequence). Trimming shortened V by 6 bases and J by 4 bases, and 13 bases separated the two germline ends. This CDR3 contains 14 residues. This CDR3 reads CASTRVDGTGELFF. In nucleotides, the CDR3 is TGTGCCAGCACCCGAGTTGACGGCACCGGGGAGCTGTTTTTT.

This clonotype turned up a few times. This chain uses TRBV6-6 with TRBJ2-5; either TRBD1 or TRBD2 may fit D (5 bases each). CDR1 and CDR2 (germline): MNHNY, SVGAGI (reference sequence). CDR3 length: 17 amino acids. With 1 base removed from V and 1 base from J, the gap between germline ends came to 16 bases. CDR3 residues: CASSYWESRGAQETQYF. Here the CDR3 DNA reads TGTGCCAGCAGTTACTGGGAATCACGAGGGGCCCAAGAGACCCAGTACTTC.

This clonotype occurred many times. The rearrangement links TRBV7-2 to TRBJ2-3; the D is unclear. The CDR3 has 15 residues. From germline, CDR1 is SGHTA and CDR2 FQGNSA. The germline V and J ends were trimmed by 4 bases and 5 bases, with 16 bases remaining between them. CDR3 sequence: CASSSQRSPQDTQYF. CDR3 sequence (DNA): TGTGCCAGCAGCTCCCAGCGTTCCCCACAAGATACGCAGTATTTT.

Concerning this clonotype itself: A much larger clone is a single base away; this may be a read error. J is TRBJ2-3 and V is TRBV12-3 or TRBV12-4, with D perhaps TRBD1 (5 bases). The V and J ends lost 3 bases and 2 bases respectively, with 12 bases between them. The CDR3 extends over 15 amino acids. CDR3 in DNA: TGTGCCAGCAGTTTCCCAGGGCTTGCCACAGATACGCAGTATTTT. Translating gives CASSFPGLATDTQYF.

CDR3 coding DNA: TGTGCCAGCAGCGCCGGACTAGCGGGAGGATATTTT. Its protein is CASSAGLAGGYF. This sequence joins TRBV7-9 and TRBJ2-3; 14 bases map to TRBD2. J gave up 15 bases and V 5 bases, and 4 bases lay outside the gene matches. Germline V gives CDR1 SEHNR, CDR2 FQNEAQ (reference sequence). This CDR3 is 12 amino acids long.

This clonotype has more than one count but fewer than ten. V usage is TRBV7-2 and J usage is TRBJ2-1; the D gene is possibly TRBD1 (5 bases). Germline lookup yields CDR1 SGHTA and CDR2 FQGNSA. The CDR3 runs to 15 residues. The ends were cut back, 5 bases at V and 3 bases at J, with 14 bases in the middle. The CDR3 here is CASSITYRSYNEQFF. CDR3 DNA: TGTGCCAGCAGCATAACGTACAGGAGCTACAATGAGCAGTTCTTC.

The chain joins TRBV3-1 to TRBJ2-3; unclear D gene. CDR1 and CDR2 from the germline V gene are LGHDT and YNNKEL (reference sequence). Between the trimmed V and J ends, which lost 4 bases and 6 bases, there was a span of 11 bases. CDR3 size: 13 residues. CDR3 sequence reads: CASSPKTRDTQYF. Here the CDR3 DNA reads TGTGCCAGCAGCCCCAAAACAAGGGATACGCAGTATTTT.

The sample holds a few counts of this clonotype. J is TRBJ2-1 and V is TRBV28; 16 bases are a match to TRBD2. This CDR3 region has 19 residues. The germline CDR1 and CDR2 sequences are MDHEN and SYDVKM. Trimming cost V 7 bases and J 5 bases; bases outside gene matches: 14. The CDR3 DNA is TGTGCCAGCAAACCGGGGACTAGCGGGGGGGCCAGGGTCGACAATGAGCAGTTCTTC. Protein: CASKPGTSGGARVDNEQFF.

This clonotype has at least ten counts. The chain joins TRBV7-8 to TRBJ2-3; D remains ambiguous. V was pared by 2 bases and J by 6 bases, with 15 bases between. The germline CDR1 and CDR2 sequences are SGHVS and FQNEAQ. The CDR3 covers 15 residues. Written as DNA, the CDR3 is TGTGCCAGCAGCTTATGGCGGATGAACACGGATACGCAGTATTTT. Its translation is CASSLWRMNTDTQYF.

This clonotype was seen a handful of times. The V call is TRBV12-3 or TRBV12-4, the J call TRBJ2-7, with 8 positions matching TRBD2. With 7 bases clipped from V and 5 bases from J, the junction kept 10 bases outside the gene matches. The CDR3 is made up of 14 amino acids. The CDR3 sequence is CASTFTSGGDEQYF. CDR3 bases: TGTGCCAGCACCTTTACTAGCGGAGGCGACGAGCAGTACTTC.

This clonotype was seen many times. The chain combines TRBV7-2 with TRBJ1-1; D gene uncertain. V lost 1 base and J 9 bases, leaving 9 bases between the germline ends. Germline V gives CDR1 SGHTA, CDR2 FQGNSA. The CDR3 runs to 12 residues. CDR3 sequence reads: CASSLEGSQAFF. In nucleotides, the CDR3 is TGTGCCAGCAGCTTAGAAGGATCACAAGCTTTCTTT. The full variable domain, its missing parts supplied by reference TRBV7-2 and TRBJ1-1, is GAGVSQSPSNKVTEKGKDVELRCDPISGHTALYWYRQSLGQGLEFLIYFQGNSAPDKSGLPSDRFSAERTGGSVSTLTIQRTQQEDSAVYLCASSLEGSQAFFGQGTRLTVV.